Following are 27 T cell receptor beta chains from one sample sequenced in a study of CD8 T cells in Susac syndrome. It was with random hexamers that roughly 0.5 to 1 ug RNA was reverse transcribed. MiXCR, applied by TCRdb to the immunoSEQ multiplex PCR reads, yields one record per CDR3 protein. Of hundreds of thousands of distinct CDR3 sequences in the sample, around 93% are singletons; the top ten hold 0.07% to 0.09%. Sequenced material: CD4+ T cells from PBMCs. The origin of the receptors is a human donor with multiple sclerosis.

V usage is TRBV20-1 and J usage is TRBJ2-2; D uncertain. Germline V gene data show CDR1 as DFQATT and CDR2 as SNEGSKA (reference sequence). CDR3 length equals 13 residues. V shed 5 bases and J shed 4 bases, with 11 bases lying between them. In DNA form, the CDR3 reads TGCAGTGCTCGTGTGTCTGGCACCGGGGAGCTGTTTTTT. This gives the protein CSARVSGTGELFF.

This sequence joins TRBV3-1 and TRBJ2-3; 7 nucleotides align to TRBD2. CDR3 length: 18 amino acids. J gave up 0 bases and V 1 base, and 10 bases lay outside the gene matches. The germline gives CDR1 LGHDT, CDR2 YNNKEL (reference sequence). CDR3 region: CASSQVPRGNPSTDTQYF. CDR3 coding DNA: TGTGCCAGCAGCCAAGTCCCGCGGGGGAACCCCAGCACAGATACGCAGTATTTT.

CDR3 bases: TGTGCCAGCAGTGGGGGGTCCAACACTGAAGCTTTCTTT. Protein sequence: CASSGGSNTEAFF. The chain uses TRBV6-1 and TRBJ1-1; the D gene is possibly TRBD1 (5 bases). The germline CDR1 and CDR2 sequences are MNHNS and SASEGT. There are 13 residues in the CDR3. Trimming stripped 4 bases from V and 2 bases from J, with 8 bases between.

The chain links TRBV5-1 to TRBJ1-6, with D perhaps matching TRBD1 (5 bases). CDR1 is SGHRS and CDR2 is YFSETQ in the germline V gene. Trimming took off 0 bases at V and 5 bases at J, with 12 bases between the two ends. The CDR3 covers 16 residues. The CDR3 is CASSLEQWGDNSPLHF. The CDR3 DNA reads as TGCGCCAGCAGCTTGGAACAATGGGGGGATAATTCACCCCTCCACTTT.

The J gene is TRBJ1-1, the V gene TRBV29-1, with D perhaps matching TRBD1 (5 bases). V lost 7 bases to trimming and J lost 1 base, with 13 bases between them. The CDR3 is 13 amino acids. Looked up from germline, CDR1 is SQVTM and CDR2 is ANQGSEA. CDR3 region: CSAAPGPNTEAFF. DNA for the CDR3: TGCAGCGCCGCTCCGGGGCCGAACACTGAAGCTTTCTTT.

The rearrangement uses TRBV5-6 and TRBJ2-6; 8 bases are shared with TRBD1. The ends lost 4 bases at V and 2 bases at J; junction bases unmatched: 8. Germline V gene lookup returns CDR1 SGHDT and CDR2 YYEEEE. CDR3 length: 17 amino acids. CDR3 sequence: CASSPRTGPPGANVLTF. CDR3 sequence (DNA): TGTGCCAGCAGCCCCCGGACAGGGCCACCTGGGGCCAACGTCCTGACTTTC.

The V and J genes are TRBV15 and TRBJ1-2, with 9 bases lining up with TRBD1. Germline loops: CDR1 LNHNV, CDR2 YYDKDF (reference sequence). V was clipped by 2 bases and J by 7 bases; unmatched bases: 8. This CDR3 contains 15 residues. CDR3 region: CATSRPTGGIGGYTF. CDR3 bases: TGTGCCACCAGCAGACCAACAGGGGGCATCGGTGGCTACACCTTC.

CDR3 bases: TGCGCCAGCAGCCCCGCGACAACTGGAAACACCATATATTTT. Its translation: CASSPATTGNTIYF. The V gene is TRBV4-1, the J gene TRBJ1-3; D uncertain. The CDR3 is made up of 14 amino acids. Germline V gene lookup returns CDR1 MGHRA and CDR2 YSYEKL. V dropped 4 bases and J dropped 2 bases, with 9 bases sitting between them.

V is TRBV7-2 and J is TRBJ1-2, with D possibly being TRBD1 (6 bases). Trimming took off 0 bases at V and 4 bases at J, with 15 bases between the two ends. The V gene's germline CDR1 is SGHTA and CDR2 FQGNSA. This CDR3 region has 16 residues. The CDR3 spells CASSLAGQPTGYGYTF. DNA of the CDR3: TGTGCCAGCAGCTTAGCCGGACAGCCCACCGGCTATGGCTACACCTTC.

The rearrangement links TRBV10-2 to TRBJ2-7; TRBD2 is a possible D gene (6 bases). The germline gives CDR1 WSHSY, CDR2 SAAADI. The CDR3 extends over 14 amino acids. V lost 1 base to trimming and J lost 1 base, with 8 bases between them. The CDR3 DNA reads TGCGCCAGCAGTGAGTTGCGGGGTTCCTACGAGCAGTACGTC. Translating gives CASSELRGSYEQYV.

V and J are TRBV7-9 and TRBJ2-1; 13 nucleotides match TRBD2. In germline, CDR1 is SEHNR, CDR2 FQNEAQ (reference sequence). V shed 5 bases and J 6 bases; nucleotides not matched to a gene: 7. The CDR3 runs to 16 residues. CDR3 sequence reads: CASSPRTSGSGNEQFF. The DNA of the CDR3 is TGTGCCAGCAGCCCGAGGACTAGCGGGAGTGGCAATGAGCAGTTCTTC.

The rearrangement uses TRBV19 and TRBJ2-1; the D is unclear. Trimming cost V 6 bases and J 4 bases, with 19 bases left between them. CDR1 and CDR2 from the germline V gene are LNHDA and SQIVND (reference sequence). CDR3 size: 16 residues. CDR3 in DNA: TGTGCCAGTAGCGCCACTGGGGTCAATTGGTACAATGAGCAGTTCTTC. It is translated as CASSATGVNWYNEQFF. Variable domain in full (rest from reference TRBV19 and TRBJ2-1): DGGITQSPKYLFRKEGQNVTLSCEQNLNHDAMYWYRQDPGQGLRLIYYSQIVNDFQKGDIAEGYSVSREKKESFPLTVTSAQKNPTAFYLCASSATGVNWYNEQFFGPGTRLTVL.

CDR3 coding DNA: TGTGCCAGCAGTTTACGAGTAGGGGGCTACAATGAGCAGTTCTTC. This encodes CASSLRVGGYNEQFF. The V and J genes are TRBV27 and TRBJ2-1, with TRBD1 as a possible D gene (6 bases). V gave up 2 bases and J gave up 3 bases, with 11 bases separating them. The CDR3 runs 15 residues. The germline CDR1 and CDR2 sequences are MNHEY and SMNVEV (reference sequence).

The chain recombines TRBV19 with TRBJ1-1; D unclear. The germline V and J ends were trimmed by 10 bases and 5 bases, with 11 bases remaining between them. The CDR3 is made up of 11 amino acids. Germline V CDR1 and CDR2: LNHDA, SQIVND (reference sequence). The CDR3 DNA sequence: TGTGCCACCAATGGCGCGACTGAAGCTTTCTTT. Amino acids: CATNGATEAFF.

This rearrangement joins TRBV20-1 to TRBJ1-6, with no clear D. CDR1 DFQATT and CDR2 SNEGSKA come from the germline V gene (reference sequence). V lost 0 bases to trimming and J lost 5 bases, with 8 bases between them. The CDR3 is made up of 14 amino acids. The CDR3 is CSARDRVDNSPLHF. The CDR3 bases are TGCAGTGCTAGAGATCGGGTTGATAATTCACCCCTCCACTTT.

The V call is TRBV30, the J call TRBJ1-5; D not resolved. There are 12 residues in the CDR3. The V gene's germline CDR1 is GTSNPN and CDR2 SVGIG (reference sequence). Trimming stripped 1 base from V and 4 bases from J, with 5 bases between. CDR3 loop: CAWSALNQPQHF. CDR3 nucleotide sequence: TGTGCCTGGAGTGCGCTTAATCAGCCCCAGCATTTT.

This chain uses TRBV11-2 with TRBJ2-1, with D uncertain. The V gene's germline CDR1 is SGHAT and CDR2 FQNNGV. The V end was cut by 3 bases, the J end by 0 bases, with 15 bases between. The CDR3 totals 17 residues. CDR3 in DNA: TGTGCCAGCAGCTTGGGCTTGACACGGAGCTCCTACAATGAGCAGTTCTTC. This gives the protein CASSLGLTRSSYNEQFF.

The CDR3: CASSDPLALDQGEFTGELFF. The CDR3 coding sequence is TGTGCCAGCAGCGATCCTCTCGCACTCGACCAGGGGGAATTTACCGGGGAGCTGTTTTTT. The chain recombines TRBV11-1 with TRBJ2-2, with TRBD1 identical over 7 bases. The CDR3 spans 20 residues. Germline V gene sequence: CDR1 SGHAT, CDR2 FQDESV (reference sequence). V lost 5 bases to trimming and J lost 5 bases; unmatched junction nucleotides: 23.

The rearrangement links TRBV6-5 to TRBJ1-2; no definite D call. The germline V and J ends were trimmed by 2 bases and 8 bases, with 12 bases remaining between them. CDR3 length: 13 residues. Germline V gene lookup returns CDR1 MNHEY and CDR2 SVGAGI. The CDR3 DNA sequence: TGTGCCAGCAGTTACGACCGTCTTTTGGGCTACACCTTC. Translating it yields CASSYDRLLGYTF.

The rearrangement uses TRBV12-3 or TRBV12-4 and TRBJ2-6, with D tentatively TRBD1 or TRBD2 (5 bases each). The V end was cut by 1 base, the J end by 1 base, with 14 bases between. This CDR3 contains 18 residues. The CDR3 nucleotides are TGTGCCAGCAGTTTAGGGGGACCCTCGGGATCTGGGGCCAACGTCCTGACTTTC. It codes for CASSLGGPSGSGANVLTF.

This clonotype was found once. CDR3 sequence reads: CASSQLAGGNEQYF. CDR3 nucleotides: TGTGCCAGCAGCCAACTAGCGGGGGGGAACGAGCAGTACTTC. The V gene is TRBV4-2, the J gene TRBJ2-7, with TRBD2 matching 12 bases. The CDR3 runs to 14 residues. Germline loops: CDR1 LGHNA, CDR2 YNFKEQ. J gave up 5 bases and V 2 bases, and 1 base lay outside the gene matches.

The rearrangement links TRBV12-3 or TRBV12-4 to TRBJ2-7; 9 bases are a match to TRBD2. The CDR3 spans 16 residues. V shed 3 bases, J shed 3 bases, and the junction held 9 bases outside the gene matches. In DNA, the CDR3 is TGTGCCAGCAGTTTCCCGTGGCGGGGGGGTTACTACGAGCAGTACTTC. Its translation is CASSFPWRGGYYEQYF.

This sequence joins TRBV27 and TRBJ2-3, with D perhaps TRBD1 (7 bases). The CDR3 runs 15 residues. The V gene's germline CDR1 is MNHEY and CDR2 SMNVEV (reference sequence). Deletions cut 3 bases from V and 4 bases from J, with 14 bases between. The CDR3: CASSFRGDLPDTQYF. In nucleotides, the CDR3 is TGTGCCAGCAGTTTCAGGGGGGACCTCCCAGATACGCAGTATTTT.

This sequence joins TRBV5-1 and TRBJ2-1, with TRBD2 matching over 12 bases. J gave up 4 bases and V 4 bases, and 6 bases lay outside the gene matches. Germline V lookup: CDR1 SGHRS, CDR2 YFSETQ. CDR3 size: 16 residues. The CDR3 loop is CASSLGLAGKYNEQFF. The CDR3 coding sequence is TGCGCCAGCAGCCTAGGACTAGCGGGAAAATACAATGAGCAGTTCTTC. The variable domain in full, with the rest retrieved from reference TRBV5-1 and TRBJ2-1, is KAGVTQTPRYLIKTRGQQVTLSCSPISGHRSVSWYQQTPGQGLQFLFEYFSETQRNKGNFPGRFSGRQFSNSRSEMNVSTLELGDSALYLCASSLGLAGKYNEQFFGPGTRLTVL.

This clonotype appeared a single time. V and J are TRBV15 and TRBJ2-7; D is perhaps TRBD1 (5 bases). Trimming took off 0 bases at V and 2 bases at J, with 11 bases between the two ends. This CDR3 comprises 15 residues. Germline lookup yields CDR1 LNHNV and CDR2 YYDKDF (reference sequence). CDR3 sequence: CATSRDRGGPYEQYV. Here the CDR3 DNA reads TGTGCCACCAGCAGAGATAGGGGCGGACCCTACGAGCAGTACGTC.

The V call is TRBV12-2, the J call TRBJ2-1; TRBD2, as called in the table, went unchecked against the DNA. TRBV12-2 is given as a pseudogene. The CDR3 sequence is 17 residues long. The CDR3 bases are TGTGCAAGTCGCTCCATCCCCAGACTAGTGGGGCGAGGTGAGCAGTTCTTC. This gives the protein CASRSIPRLVGRGEQFF.

This rearrangement joins TRBV29-1 to TRBJ2-1, with unresolved D. CDR1 and CDR2 (germline): SQVTM, ANQGSEA. Deletions cut 5 bases from V and 5 bases from J, with 1 base between. This CDR3 contains 9 residues. In DNA form, the CDR3 reads TGCAGCGTTCACAATGAGCAGTTCTTC. It encodes CSVHNEQFF.